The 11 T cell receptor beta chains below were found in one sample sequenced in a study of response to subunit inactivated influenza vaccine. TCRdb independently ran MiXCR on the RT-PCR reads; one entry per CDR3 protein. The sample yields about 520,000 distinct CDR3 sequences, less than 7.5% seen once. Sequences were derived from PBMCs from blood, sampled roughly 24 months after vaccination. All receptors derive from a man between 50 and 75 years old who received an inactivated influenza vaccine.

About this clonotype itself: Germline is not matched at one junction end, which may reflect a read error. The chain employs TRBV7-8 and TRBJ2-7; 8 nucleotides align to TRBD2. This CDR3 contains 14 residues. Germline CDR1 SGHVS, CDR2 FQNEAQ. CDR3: CVSSFGRVSYEQYF. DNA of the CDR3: TGTGTCAGCAGCTTCGGGAGGGTCTCCTACGAGCAGTACTTC.

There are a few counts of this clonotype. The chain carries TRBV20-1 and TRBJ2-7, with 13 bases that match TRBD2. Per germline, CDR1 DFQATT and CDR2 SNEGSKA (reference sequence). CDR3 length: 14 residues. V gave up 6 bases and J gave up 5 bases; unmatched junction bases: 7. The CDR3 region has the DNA TGCAGTGCCCAGGGGACTAGCGGGGTCGACGAGCAGTACTTC. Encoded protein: CSAQGTSGVDEQYF.

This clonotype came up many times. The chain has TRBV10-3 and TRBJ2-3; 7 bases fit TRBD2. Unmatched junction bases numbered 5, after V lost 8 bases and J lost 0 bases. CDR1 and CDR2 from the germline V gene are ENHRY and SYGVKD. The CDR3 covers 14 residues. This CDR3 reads CAIATRGSTDTQYF. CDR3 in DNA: TGTGCCATCGCAACGCGGGGGAGCACAGATACGCAGTATTTT.

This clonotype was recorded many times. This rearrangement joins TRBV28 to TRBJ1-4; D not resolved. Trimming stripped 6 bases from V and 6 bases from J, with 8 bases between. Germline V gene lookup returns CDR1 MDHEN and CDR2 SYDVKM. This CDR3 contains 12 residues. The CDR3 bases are TGTGCCAGCAGCTCGGGAGATGAAAAACTGTTTTTT. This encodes CASSSGDEKLFF.

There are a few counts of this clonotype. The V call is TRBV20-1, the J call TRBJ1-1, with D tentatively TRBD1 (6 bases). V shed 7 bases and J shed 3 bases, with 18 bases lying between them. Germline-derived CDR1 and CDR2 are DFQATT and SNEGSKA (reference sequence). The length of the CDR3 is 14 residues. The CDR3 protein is CSVKTVDSDTEAFF. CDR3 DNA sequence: TGCAGTGTTAAGACCGTGGACAGCGACACTGAAGCTTTCTTT.

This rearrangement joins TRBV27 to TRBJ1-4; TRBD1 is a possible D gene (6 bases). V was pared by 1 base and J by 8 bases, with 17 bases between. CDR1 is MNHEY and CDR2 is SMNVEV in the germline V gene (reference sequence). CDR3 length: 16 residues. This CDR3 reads CASSLLPGAPWEKLFF. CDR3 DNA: TGTGCCAGCAGTTTATTGCCAGGGGCGCCCTGGGAAAAACTGTTTTTT.

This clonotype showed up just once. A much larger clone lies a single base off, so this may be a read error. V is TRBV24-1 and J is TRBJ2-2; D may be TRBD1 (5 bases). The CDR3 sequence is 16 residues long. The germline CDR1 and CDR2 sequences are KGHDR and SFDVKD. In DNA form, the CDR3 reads TGTGCCACCAGTAATTTGAGGACACAAAACACCGGGGAGCTGTTTTTT. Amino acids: CATSNLRTQNTGELFF.

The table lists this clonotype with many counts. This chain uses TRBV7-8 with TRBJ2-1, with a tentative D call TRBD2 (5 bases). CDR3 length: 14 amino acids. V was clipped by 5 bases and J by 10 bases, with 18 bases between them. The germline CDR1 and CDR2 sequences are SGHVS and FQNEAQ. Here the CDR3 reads CASSPHRESVEQFF. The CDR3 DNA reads TGTGCCAGCAGCCCGCATAGGGAGTCGGTAGAGCAGTTCTTC.

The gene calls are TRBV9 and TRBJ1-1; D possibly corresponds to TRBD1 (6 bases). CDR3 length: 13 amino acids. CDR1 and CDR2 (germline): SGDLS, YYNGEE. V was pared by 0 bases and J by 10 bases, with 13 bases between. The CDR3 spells CASSVAQGRTAFF. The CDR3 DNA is TGTGCCAGCAGCGTAGCTCAGGGGAGGACAGCTTTCTTT.

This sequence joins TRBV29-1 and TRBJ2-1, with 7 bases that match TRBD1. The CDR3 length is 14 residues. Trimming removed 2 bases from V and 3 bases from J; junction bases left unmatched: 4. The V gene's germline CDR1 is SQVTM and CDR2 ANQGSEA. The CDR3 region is CSVERQGNYNEQFF. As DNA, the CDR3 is TGCAGCGTTGAAAGACAGGGAAACTACAATGAGCAGTTCTTC.

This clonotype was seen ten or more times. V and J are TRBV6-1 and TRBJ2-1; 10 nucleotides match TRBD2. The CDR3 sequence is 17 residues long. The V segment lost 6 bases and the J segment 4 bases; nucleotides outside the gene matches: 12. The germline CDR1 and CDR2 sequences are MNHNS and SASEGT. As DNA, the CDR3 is TGTGCCAGCAGCCCAAACCTAGCGGGGGACCGGTACAATGAGCAGTTCTTC. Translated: CASSPNLAGDRYNEQFF.